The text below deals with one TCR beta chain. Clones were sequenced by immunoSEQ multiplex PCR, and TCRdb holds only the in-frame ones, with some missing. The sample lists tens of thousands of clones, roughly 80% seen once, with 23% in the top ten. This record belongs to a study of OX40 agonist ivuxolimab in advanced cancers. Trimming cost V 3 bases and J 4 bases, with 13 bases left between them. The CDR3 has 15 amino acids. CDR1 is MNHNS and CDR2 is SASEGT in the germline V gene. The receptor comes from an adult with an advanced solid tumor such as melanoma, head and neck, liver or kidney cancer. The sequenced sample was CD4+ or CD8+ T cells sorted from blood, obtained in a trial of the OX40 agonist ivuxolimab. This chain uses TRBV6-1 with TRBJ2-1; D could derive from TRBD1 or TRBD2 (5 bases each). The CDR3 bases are TGTGCCAGCAGTGACGGGGCCTATACTTACAATGAGCAGTTCTTC. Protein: CASSDGAYTYNEQFF.